Listed here are 25 T cell receptor beta chains from one sample, sequenced in a study of blood T cell repertoires in COVID-19. TCRdb keeps only in-frame clones here, not all; method: immunoSEQ multiplex PCR. The sample lists some 180,000 clones; 89% were seen once. What was sequenced was peripheral blood. These receptor sequences come from a man aged 40-50 years with acute or convalescent COVID-19.

The chain recombines TRBV5-1 with TRBJ1-4; D is perhaps TRBD1 (6 bases). Trimming removed 6 bases from V and 0 bases from J, with 12 bases in between. There are 15 residues in the CDR3. Germline assignment: CDR1 SGHRS and CDR2 YFSETQ. The CDR3 sequence: CASKPGATTNEKLFF. In DNA form, the CDR3 reads TGCGCCAGCAAGCCAGGGGCTACAACTAATGAAAAACTGTTTTTT.

The genes are TRBV7-9 and TRBJ2-7, with D possibly matching TRBD2 (5 bases). CDR1 and CDR2 from the germline V gene are SEHNR and FQNEAQ (reference sequence). V was pared by 5 bases and J by 1 base, with 9 bases between. The length of the CDR3 is 13 residues. The CDR3 DNA reads as TGTGCCAGCAGCCCACGGGGTTCCTACGAGCAGTACTTC. Amino acids: CASSPRGSYEQYF.

The J gene is TRBJ2-2, the V gene TRBV6-2 or TRBV6-3; a weak D match, TRBD2 (5 bases). The V gene's germline CDR1 is MNHEY and CDR2 SVGEGT. The CDR3 contains 14 residues. The V and J ends lost 6 bases and 1 base respectively, with 9 bases between them. The CDR3 region is CASSRTVNTGELFF. In DNA form, the CDR3 reads TGTGCCAGCAGCCGGACTGTGAACACCGGGGAGCTGTTTTTT.

The chain recombines TRBV13 with TRBJ2-3; TRBD2 matches 10 bases. CDR3 length: 15 amino acids. V shed 10 bases and J 5 bases; nucleotides not matched to a gene: 12. Looked up from germline, CDR1 is PRHDT and CDR2 is FYEKMQ (reference sequence). The CDR3 spells CAIKEAGGPGDTQYF. CDR3 nucleotides: TGTGCCATCAAGGAAGCGGGGGGGCCGGGAGATACGCAGTATTTT.

The chain employs TRBV10-3 and TRBJ2-7; 7 bases agree with TRBD1. This CDR3 contains 14 residues. Germline V gene sequence: CDR1 ENHRY, CDR2 SYGVKD. After removal of 3 bases from V and 3 bases from J, the junction contained 5 bases not matched to a gene. CDR3 residues: CAISDPTGIYEQYF. The CDR3 DNA reads as TGTGCCATCAGTGACCCGACAGGGATCTACGAGCAGTACTTC.

The chain links TRBV7-2 to TRBJ1-3; no clear D. Germline CDR1 is SGHTA and CDR2 is FQGNSA. This CDR3 is 17 amino acids long. Trimming pared 1 base from V and 0 bases from J, leaving 13 bases between. The CDR3 DNA reads TGTGCCAGCAGCTTAGGGGCAGTCTCCTTCTCTGGAAACACCATATATTTT. Its translation is CASSLGAVSFSGNTIYF.

The chain is built from TRBV30 and TRBJ2-7, with D possibly matching TRBD1 (6 bases). Trimming removed 0 bases from V and 5 bases from J, with 11 bases in between. The CDR3 is 13 residues long. CDR1 is GTSNPN and CDR2 is SVGIG in the germline V gene (reference sequence). The CDR3 DNA reads TGTGCCTGGAGTGTAGGGGGATGGAACGAGCAGTACTTC. This codes for CAWSVGGWNEQYF.

The V and J genes are TRBV25-1 and TRBJ2-2, with a tentative D call TRBD1 (6 bases). The V gene lost 6 bases and the J gene lost 3 bases, with 8 bases spanning the gap. CDR3 length equals 13 residues. The germline gives CDR1 MGHDK, CDR2 SYGVNS. CDR3 nucleotides: TGTGCCAGCAGGGACAGCTACACCGGGGAGCTGTTTTTT. This sequence encodes CASRDSYTGELFF.

The V and J genes are TRBV10-1 and TRBJ2-3, with a possible D match to TRBD1 (5 bases). Germline V gene sequence: CDR1 WNHNN, CDR2 SYGVQD (reference sequence). Trimming took off 6 bases at V and 4 bases at J, with 8 bases between the two ends. The CDR3 has 12 residues. Written as DNA, the CDR3 is TGCGCCAGCAGCCAGGGCCCAGATACGCAGTATTTT. Its translation: CASSQGPDTQYF.

This rearrangement joins TRBV11-2 to TRBJ2-2, with 10 positions matching TRBD1. J was trimmed by 6 bases and V by 5 bases; bases with no gene match: 6. CDR1 SGHAT and CDR2 FQNNGV come from the germline V gene. CDR3 length equals 15 residues. CDR3 in amino acids: CASSPDRGTAGELFF. CDR3 in DNA: TGTGCCAGCAGCCCGGACAGGGGGACGGCCGGGGAGCTGTTTTTT.

For this clone: At the DNA level, this CDR3 is encoded by other sequences in the same sample as well. The chain has TRBV7-9 and TRBJ1-1, with TRBD1 as a possible D gene (5 bases). CDR3 length equals 14 residues. V was shortened by 1 base and J by 1 base, with 7 bases between the two germline ends. CDR1 and CDR2 (germline): SEHNR, FQNEAQ (reference sequence). CDR3 bases: TGTGCCAGCAGCTTAGGCGGGGGGAACACTGAAGCTTTCTTT. Protein product: CASSLGGGNTEAFF.

The chain joins TRBV2 to TRBJ2-2; weak D call: TRBD2 (6 bases). V shed 3 bases and J shed 11 bases, with 10 bases lying between them. Germline CDR1 and CDR2: SNHLY and FYNNEI. CDR3 length equals 12 residues. In DNA form, the CDR3 reads TGTGCCAGCAGTGATTACGGGAGAGAGCTGTTTTTT. Translating it yields CASSDYGRELFF.

The V call is TRBV7-6, the J call TRBJ1-3, with 7 bases that match TRBD1. V lost 6 bases and J lost 1; bases outside the gene matches: 15. Germline V CDR1 and CDR2: SGHVS, FNYEAQ. The CDR3 is made up of 18 amino acids. The CDR3 bases are TGTGCCAGCAGATCGACAGGGTTTGAGGGTTTATCTGGAAACACCATATATTTT. It is translated as CASRSTGFEGLSGNTIYF.

This chain links TRBV6-2 or TRBV6-3 with TRBJ1-1, with D uncertain. Germline V lookup: CDR1 MNHEY, CDR2 SVGEGT. CDR3 size: 16 residues. V gave up 0 bases and J gave up 0 bases, with 11 bases separating them. CDR3 loop: CASSYSFGGMNTEAFF. In nucleotides, the CDR3 is TGTGCCAGCAGTTACTCTTTCGGAGGGATGAACACTGAAGCTTTCTTT.

The genes are TRBV5-1 and TRBJ2-6; D call uncertain. The V gene lost 5 bases and the J gene lost 0 bases, with 9 bases spanning the gap. The CDR3 extends over 15 amino acids. Per the germline V gene, CDR1 is SGHRS and CDR2 is YFSETQ. The CDR3 spells CASRFGVSGANVLTF. The CDR3 DNA follows: TGCGCCAGCAGGTTCGGTGTCTCTGGGGCCAACGTCCTGACTTTC.

The V call is TRBV5-5, the J call TRBJ1-2; TRBD1 matches 7 bases. The germline V gene encodes CDR1 SGHKS and CDR2 YYEKEE (reference sequence). The CDR3 length is 15 residues. The V segment lost 0 bases and the J segment 6 bases; nucleotides outside the gene matches: 8. CDR3 sequence: CASSLEQGTRHGYTF. DNA of the CDR3: TGTGCCAGCAGCTTGGAACAGGGGACCCGCCATGGCTACACCTTC.

The count of this clone is one. This rearrangement joins TRBV5-1 to TRBJ2-7, with 12 bases aligning to TRBD2. With 0 bases clipped from V and 4 bases from J, the junction kept 2 bases outside the gene matches. The CDR3 extends over 15 amino acids. Germline V CDR1 and CDR2: SGHRS, YFSETQ. In nucleotides, the CDR3 is TGCGCCAGCAGCTTGGGACTAGCGGGGGAGTACGAGCAGTACTTC. Residues: CASSLGLAGEYEQYF.

The chain employs TRBV10-2 and TRBJ2-3, with 14 bases identical to TRBD2. Trimming removed 7 bases from V and 2 bases from J; junction bases left unmatched: 5. The CDR3 is 16 amino acids. CDR1 is WSHSY, CDR2 SAAADI, per germline. The CDR3 protein is CASNGLAGGLTDTQYF. The DNA for the CDR3 is TGCGCCAGCAACGGACTAGCGGGGGGACTCACAGATACGCAGTATTTT.

The CDR3 nucleotides are TGTGCCAGTAGCGCCGGTTATCAGCCCCAGCATTTT. Encoded protein: CASSAGYQPQHF. The genes are TRBV19 and TRBJ1-5; D not resolved. Trimming stripped 6 bases from V and 5 bases from J, with 8 bases between. CDR1 and CDR2 (germline): LNHDA, SQIVND (reference sequence). This CDR3 contains 12 residues.

This clone showed up just once. In the same sample, other DNA sequences code for this CDR3. This rearrangement joins TRBV5-1 to TRBJ2-5; TRBD1 aligns across 9 bases. The CDR3 has 14 amino acids. Germline trimming cut 4 bases from V and 2 bases from J; bases unmatched to any gene: 3. Germline-derived CDR1 and CDR2 are SGHRS and YFSETQ. This chain's CDR3 is CASSLGQGQETQYF. The CDR3 coding sequence is TGCGCCAGCAGCCTGGGACAGGGTCAAGAGACCCAGTACTTC.

This chain connects TRBV14 to TRBJ1-2; possibly TRBD1 for D (6 bases). There are 16 residues in the CDR3. Between the trimmed V and J ends, which lost 2 bases and 0 bases, there was a span of 13 bases. Germline CDR1 SGHDN, CDR2 FVKESK. CDR3 region: CASSQWGPGSNYGYTF. The CDR3 region has the DNA TGTGCCAGCAGCCAATGGGGGCCAGGTTCTAACTATGGCTACACCTTC.

This chain joins TRBV7-2 and TRBJ1-2; unclear D gene. Trimming removed 5 bases at V and 4 bases at J, with 14 bases between. The CDR3 contains 14 residues. The germline V gene encodes CDR1 SGHTA and CDR2 FQGNSA. CDR3 loop: CASSPNFGSYGYTF. DNA for the CDR3: TGTGCCAGCAGCCCGAATTTCGGTAGCTATGGCTACACCTTC.

The chain recombines TRBV7-2 with TRBJ1-2; 7 bases map to TRBD1. This CDR3 region has 15 residues. The germline CDR1 and CDR2 sequences are SGHTA and FQGNSA. J was trimmed by 4 bases and V by 2 bases; bases with no gene match: 7. CDR3 amino acids: CASSLRDSLFYGYTF. The DNA of the CDR3 is TGTGCCAGCAGCTTAAGGGACAGCCTTTTCTATGGCTACACCTTC.

The rearrangement uses TRBV6-6 and TRBJ2-7, with TRBD1 identical over 9 bases. Unmatched junction bases numbered 6, after V lost 2 bases and J lost 1 base. Germline V gene data show CDR1 as MNHNY and CDR2 as SVGAGI (reference sequence). The CDR3 is 16 residues long. The CDR3 protein is CASSYGGQGRSYEQYF. In nucleotides, the CDR3 is TGTGCCAGCAGTTACGGTGGACAGGGGCGATCCTACGAGCAGTACTTC.

Notes on this clone: One junction end disagrees with the germline gene, perhaps due to a read error. V and J are TRBV6-5 and TRBJ2-5; no clear D gene. The germline V gene has CDR1 MNHEY and CDR2 SVGAGI. The CDR3 runs 14 residues. The CDR3 sequence: CASSYWQVPETQYF. The CDR3 nucleotides read TGTGCCAGTAGTTACTGGCAGGTACCGGAGACCCAGTACTTC.